The clone carrying this TCR beta chain was found a few times. Its antigen is as yet unknown. This entry is derived from a study of early T cells in non-severe SARS-CoV-2 infection. The overall study: Alpha and beta chains were unpaired, from unsorted whole-blood bulk RNA.

Findings and limits, study-wide: Matching against VDJdb likely underestimated virus-specific expansions, favoring anti-spike CD8.

V was trimmed by 10 bases and J by 4 bases, leaving 16 bases between them. The CDR3 contains 13 residues. Germline values: CDR1 MDHEN, CDR2 SYDVKM. Individual cDNA molecules received unique molecular identifiers. TCRdb recomputed calls from the 5' RACE reads with MiXCR, one row per CDR3 protein. The sample includes 77,000 or so distinct CDR3 sequences, roughly 14% of them seen just once. This sample comprised whole blood, obtained at baseline. This receptor was identified in an adult who was a healthcare worker with PCR-confirmed SARS-CoV-2 infection or an uninfected control (not recorded which). This chain joins TRBV28 and TRBJ2-5; D is unresolved. The CDR3 reads CATEGLVRETQYF. The DNA of the CDR3 is TGTGCCACCGAAGGTCTAGTCCGAGAGACCCAGTACTTC. Supplemented by reference TRBV28 and TRBJ2-5, the full variable domain reads DVKVTQSSRYLVKRTGEKVFLECVQDMDHENMFWYRQDPGLGLRLIYFSYDVKMKEKGDIPEGYSVSREKKERFSLILESASTNQTSMYLCATEGLVRETQYFGPGTRLLVL.